Presented here are 31 T cell receptor beta chains from one specimen sequenced in a study of T cell clusters in autoimmune cytopenias. TRB amplification used 250 ng of peripheral blood genomic DNA. TRB was amplified by touch-down multiplex PCR, primer pools A and B combined. TCRdb reanalyzed the multiplex PCR reads, giving one entry per CDR3 protein sequence and no DNA. Its clone listing holds 8,500 to 14,000 distinct CDR3 sequences. This sample was also put to use in a study of T cell repertoires in aging, cancer and after chemotherapy.

Sequences were obtained from peripheral blood. These TCRs come from a human donor in good health.

Considering frequency, this clonotype is medium-sized. CDR3 region: CATRAQGSTDTQYF. The chain links TRBV15 to TRBJ2-3; TCRdb names TRBD1, which stays unverified in the absence of DNA. Germline lookup yields CDR1 LNHNV and CDR2 YYDKDF (reference sequence). This CDR3 comprises 14 residues.

The chain recombines TRBV7-9 with TRBJ2-2. CDR3 length: 14 amino acids. Germline CDR1 SEHNR, CDR2 FQNEAQ (reference sequence). This CDR3 is CASIPSSNTGELFF.

This chain connects TRBV12-3 or TRBV12-4 to TRBJ1-5; the D call from TCRdb, TRBD1, cannot be confirmed without DNA. The CDR3 loop spans 14 amino acids. The CDR3 spells CASSWDRGDQPQHF.

This sequence joins TRBV5-1 and TRBJ2-3; the TCRdb call, TRBD2, lacks DNA for checking. The CDR3 has 17 residues. Germline-derived CDR1 and CDR2 are SGHRS and YFSETQ. The CDR3 spells CASSAGLAGALTDTQYF.

This chain uses TRBV28 with TRBJ2-2; TCRdb designates TRBD1, a call that cannot be tested without DNA. The CDR3 is made up of 13 amino acids. Germline CDR1 is MDHEN and CDR2 is SYDVKM. The CDR3 loop reads CASRTGNTGELFF. The full variable domain, rest sourced from reference TRBV28 and TRBJ2-2, is DVKVTQSSRYLVKRTGEKVFLECVQDMDHENMFWYRQDPGLGLRLIYFSYDVKMKEKGDIPEGYSVSREKKERFSLILESASTNQTSMYLCASRTGNTGELFFGEGSRLTVL.

The genes are TRBV6-4 and TRBJ2-3; the TCRdb call, TRBD1, lacks DNA for checking. Germline lookup yields CDR1 MRHNA and CDR2 SNTAGT. The CDR3 contains 15 residues. This CDR3 reads CATRITGRFTDTQYF.

This clonotype counts as medium-sized by frequency. The V and J genes are TRBV18 and TRBJ2-2; TCRdb gives TRBD1 as the D gene, but with no DNA this cannot be confirmed. Germline CDR1 and CDR2: KGHSH and LQKENI. The CDR3 runs 16 residues. CDR3 protein: CASSPRGQGFTGELFF.

The J gene is TRBJ1-1, the V gene TRBV19; TCRdb reports TRBD1, a call that lacks DNA to check it against. This CDR3 spans 14 amino acids. The V gene's germline CDR1 is LNHDA and CDR2 SQIVND (reference sequence). CDR3 loop: CASSKTGSRTEAFF.

This chain joins TRBV6-1 and TRBJ1-5; TCRdb's D call, TRBD1, is unchecked because there is no DNA. Germline lookup yields CDR1 MNHNS and CDR2 SASEGT. This CDR3 comprises 16 residues. The CDR3 here is CASSDQGRGSNQPQHF.

The chain has TRBV6-5 and TRBJ1-5; TCRdb designates TRBD1, a call that cannot be tested without DNA. In germline, CDR1 is MNHEY, CDR2 SVGAGI. The CDR3 has 15 amino acids. The CDR3 region is CASRPNRGVGQPQHF.

The CDR3 loop reads CASSDLWTSGGNEQYF. The chain uses TRBV6-1 and TRBJ2-7; absent DNA, TCRdb's TRBD2 call cannot be checked. The CDR3 is made up of 16 amino acids. Per germline, CDR1 MNHNS and CDR2 SASEGT.

This chain connects TRBV5-4 to TRBJ2-3; as DNA is missing, the TRBD1 call by TCRdb cannot be tested. This CDR3 is built from 14 residues. In germline, CDR1 is SGHNT, CDR2 YYREEE (reference sequence). CDR3 region: CASGTGSSTDTQYF. Using reference TRBV5-4 and TRBJ2-3 for the parts outside the CDR3, the full variable domain is ETGVTQSPTHLIKTRGQQVTLRCSSQSGHNTVSWYQQALGQGPQFIFQYYREEENGRGNFPPRFSGLQFPNYSSELNVNALELDDSALYLCASGTGSSTDTQYFGPGTRLTVL.

The chain employs TRBV5-1 and TRBJ2-3; TCRdb's D call, TRBD1, is unchecked because there is no DNA. From germline, CDR1 is SGHRS and CDR2 YFSETQ. The CDR3 runs 15 residues. The CDR3 sequence is CASSADRGRTDTQYF.

The V gene is TRBV20-1, the J gene TRBJ2-3. The CDR3 covers 13 residues. The germline gives CDR1 DFQATT, CDR2 SNEGSKA (reference sequence). The CDR3 region is CSSTETTTDTQYF.

The chain combines TRBV29-1 with TRBJ2-3; as DNA is missing, the TRBD2 call by TCRdb cannot be tested. The V gene's germline CDR1 is SQVTM and CDR2 ANQGSEA. The CDR3 loop spans 14 amino acids. CDR3 amino acids: CSASGTGEGSPQYF.

CDR3 loop: CASSFYGEAGNTIYF. The chain joins TRBV12-3 or TRBV12-4 to TRBJ1-3. This CDR3 is 15 amino acids long.

V and J are TRBV6-5 and TRBJ2-7. Germline lookup yields CDR1 MNHEY and CDR2 SVGAGI. This CDR3 is built from 11 residues. This CDR3 is CASSGVSKQYF.

This clonotype is deemed medium-sized by its frequency. The chain carries TRBV15 and TRBJ1-6. The CDR3 contains 12 residues. Germline V lookup: CDR1 LNHNV, CDR2 YYDKDF (reference sequence). This chain's CDR3 is CATSTGHSPLHF. The full variable domain, rest sourced from reference TRBV15 and TRBJ1-6, is DAMVIQNPRYQVTQFGKPVTLSCSQTLNHNVMYWYQQKSSQAPKLLFHYYDKDFNNEADTPDNFQSRRPNTSFCFLDIRSPGLGDTAMYLCATSTGHSPLHFGNGTRLTVT.

The chain employs TRBV12-3 or TRBV12-4 and TRBJ1-5; TCRdb reports TRBD1, a call that lacks DNA to check it against. The CDR3 is 13 residues long. The CDR3 loop reads CASSRTGNQPQHF.

This clonotype is called medium-sized based on its frequency. This chain joins TRBV7-6 and TRBJ1-6; TCRdb reports TRBD1, a call that lacks DNA to check it against. The CDR3 totals 14 residues. Per the germline V gene, CDR1 is SGHVS and CDR2 is FNYEAQ. The CDR3 loop reads CASSGAGDSSPLHF.

The chain joins TRBV18 to TRBJ2-7; the D call from TCRdb, TRBD1, cannot be confirmed without DNA. The germline V gene encodes CDR1 KGHSH and CDR2 LQKENI. This CDR3 has 14 residues. The CDR3 sequence is CASSAGQGYNEQYF.

J is TRBJ1-2 and V is TRBV6-5; TCRdb lists TRBD1, though no DNA is available to test this call. CDR1 is MNHEY, CDR2 SVGAGI, per germline. The length of the CDR3 is 15 residues. This chain's CDR3 is CASSYSRGGADGYTF.

This sequence joins TRBV12-3 or TRBV12-4 and TRBJ1-2; TCRdb designates TRBD1, a call that cannot be tested without DNA. The length of the CDR3 is 14 residues. The CDR3 protein is CATSRGRGLVGYTF.

The V and J genes are TRBV6-6 and TRBJ2-7; absent DNA, TCRdb's TRBD1 call cannot be checked. Germline lookup yields CDR1 MNHNY and CDR2 SVGAGI (reference sequence). The CDR3 contains 17 residues. The CDR3 reads CASSYSSTGIYPYEQYF.

CDR3 sequence reads: CASSQGQGAGYGYTF. V is TRBV4-3 and J is TRBJ1-2; TCRdb indicates TRBD1, and absent DNA this call remains unverified. The CDR3 loop spans 15 amino acids. CDR1 and CDR2 (germline): LGHNA, YSLEER.

This chain uses TRBV4-2 with TRBJ1-1; as DNA is missing, the TRBD1 call by TCRdb cannot be tested. The germline gives CDR1 LGHNA, CDR2 YNFKEQ. CDR3 length: 16 amino acids. The CDR3 loop reads CASSLAGKGGHTEAFF.

The CDR3 protein is CASGDWNEQFF. The gene calls are TRBV10-2 and TRBJ2-1; the TRBD2 assignment by TCRdb is unverifiable without DNA. CDR1 and CDR2 (germline): WSHSY, SAAADI. The CDR3 has 11 residues.

This clonotype is classed as medium-sized by frequency. This chain links TRBV6-5 with TRBJ1-2; the TCRdb D gene call, TRBD1, has no DNA to confirm it. Germline V lookup: CDR1 MNHEY, CDR2 SVGAGI. The CDR3 consists of 15 residues. CDR3 loop: CASSYGDRGLKGYTF.

The chain couples TRBV10-3 to TRBJ2-1; TCRdb outputs TRBD2, but without DNA this stays unchecked. Per germline, CDR1 ENHRY and CDR2 SYGVKD. The CDR3 is 13 amino acids. The chain's CDR3 is CAIAGRETNEQFF.

The gene calls are TRBV5-5 and TRBJ2-1; the TCRdb call, TRBD2, lacks DNA for checking. Germline V gene sequence: CDR1 SGHKS, CDR2 YYEKEE (reference sequence). The CDR3 runs 15 residues. The CDR3 spells CASSQEALSSNEQFF.

This clonotype registers medium-sized by frequency. The chain has TRBV29-1 and TRBJ2-4; TCRdb lists TRBD1, though no DNA is available to test this call. Germline values: CDR1 SQVTM, CDR2 ANQGSEA. The CDR3 contains 14 residues. The chain's CDR3 is CSVVRQGAKNIQYF.